This TCR beta chain was sequenced during a study of neurological immune-mediated disorders (dated by TCRdb to between 2019 and 2020). Some background on the complete study: Among the roughly 34 multiple sclerosis patients, 31 had relapsing-remitting MS and 3 had secondary progressive MS. The study compared peripheral blood TCR-beta repertoires of HTLV-I-associated myelopathy (HAM/TSP) patients, multiple sclerosis patients and healthy controls using UMI-based sequencing. Longitudinal samples, technical triplicates and paired sorted CD4+ and CD8+ T-cell subsets, alongside PBMC samples, were included among the approximately 100 TCR-beta libraries. Of the roughly 68 subjects in the cohort, some 15 were HAM/TSP patients, approximately 34 were multiple sclerosis patients, and some 20 were healthy controls. The study at large found these results: Expanded clones from different subjects shared no identical CDR3 amino acid sequences, which suggests that TCR-beta repertoires were private in all groups. TCR clonal expansion was highest in HAM/TSP patients and lowest in MS patients, with MS patients falling below even healthy controls. Repertoires from 18 of 34 MS patients were grouped by phylogenetic analysis into a cluster of related CDR3 sequences, suggesting a possible repertoire-level signature. The MS cluster was not associated with any clinical or MRI features, and the authors stated that larger cohorts are needed.

cDNA synthesis used template-switch 5'RACE with a primer carrying a 10-nucleotide random unique molecular identifier tagging each TCR transcript. Every sequencing run yielded over 160 million TCR-beta sequences covering 15-18 subjects. The RNeasy kit was used to extract total RNA. Using the KAPA Real-time Library Amplification kit, TCR-beta VDJ regions were amplified with primers for the TCR constant region and the 5'RACE anchor. A first PCR added sample indexes and Illumina adaptors, and a second PCR then raised library yield. After Ampure bead purification, the roughly 650 bp TCR product was size-selected on a 2% E-gel SizeSelection system. Before pooling, library quality was assessed on a Bioanalyzer, concentration was determined with Qubit, and library quantification was performed with the Kapa Library Quantification kit. An Illumina HiSeq 2500 was used to sequence the libraries paired-end at 2 x 150 bp. To increase sequence diversity, roughly 24-31% phiX was spiked into each library pool. The source study handled its data this way. The quality-filtered reads were processed with the UMI-based MiGEC pipeline, whose error correction step removed more than 85% of the raw TCR sequences. IMGT germline references were used for aligning VDJ genes, and each clonotype was defined as a unique CDR3 amino acid sequence together with its V-J genes. Clonal expansion, Shannon diversity, and CDR3 relatedness (CalcPairwiseDistances, ClusterSamples) were evaluated with VDJtools, and phylogenetic trees were built with CLCbio workbench. Expanded clones were defined as having at least 8 unique UMIs, based on coefficient-of-variation modelling across technical triplicates. TCRdb applied fastp at Q25 and MiXCR to the public reads, then kept only in-frame beta chains. Rows merge per CDR3 protein into single entries with the most common DNA and genes. These V and J calls rely on TCRdb rather than the paper's analysis. This sample holds approximately 90,000 distinct CDR3 sequences; 3.5% to 4% were observed only once. The ten largest clones take up 5% to 7.5% of the sample.

This clonotype was seen a handful of times. Its antigen has not been determined. Base qualities were left out, and no much larger clone turns up one base away. For unsorted PBMC libraries, 2 million PBMCs were used after storage in RNAlater at -80 degrees C until RNA extraction. Multiple sclerosis patients were enrolled in a US clinical protocol under which disease progression was evaluated by magnetic resonance imaging. Peripheral blood was subjected to Ficoll-Hypaque density gradient centrifugation to isolate PBMCs, which were then cryopreserved in liquid nitrogen. The germline V gene specifies KGHSH as CDR1 and LQKENI as CDR2. Including the terminal cysteine and phenylalanine, the CDR3 comprises 15 residues. The read is trimmed to its CDR3 DNA, 45 bases read in frame from base 1. Trimmed from V: 3 bases; trimmed from J: 3 bases; junction bases lacking a gene match: 3.

The sequence is built from TRBV18 and TRBJ2-1; 9 bases in between match TRBD2. The sequenced material came from PBMCs. The source is a woman younger than 35 with multiple sclerosis. The nucleotide sequence reads as follows: TGTGCCAGCTCACCGACTAGCGGCTTCTACAATGAGCAGTTCTTC. Its amino acids are CASSPTSGFYNEQFF.